The TCR beta chain under discussion was sequenced for a study of T-cell reconstitution after alpha-beta-depleted transplantation in children. Unique molecular identifiers were built into the TCRbeta library. In TCRdb, the PCR reads were re-called with MiXCR into one record per CDR3 protein. The repertoire holds approximately 400,000 distinct CDR3 sequences, with approximately 11% as singletons. Trimming stripped 0 bases from V and 5 bases from J, with 11 bases between. The CDR3 sequence is 14 residues long. Germline CDR1 and CDR2: SGHDT and YYEEEE. This TCR was sampled from a human donor who donated a stem cell graft to a child with acute myeloid leukemia. The gene calls are TRBV5-6 and TRBJ1-1; D is unresolved. This specimen consisted of PBMCs from the stem cell graft donor, obtained from the stem cell graft. For the CDR3, the DNA is TGTGCCAGCAGCTTGGACGGGGATCGAACTGAAGCTTTCTTT. Protein product: CASSLDGDRTEAFF. Supplemented by reference TRBV5-6 and TRBJ1-1, the full variable domain reads DAGVTQSPTHLIKTRGQQVTLRCSPKSGHDTVSWYQQALGQGPQFIFQYYEEEERQRGNFPDRFSGHQFPNYSSELNVNALLLGDSALYLCASSLDGDRTEAFFGQGTRLTVV.